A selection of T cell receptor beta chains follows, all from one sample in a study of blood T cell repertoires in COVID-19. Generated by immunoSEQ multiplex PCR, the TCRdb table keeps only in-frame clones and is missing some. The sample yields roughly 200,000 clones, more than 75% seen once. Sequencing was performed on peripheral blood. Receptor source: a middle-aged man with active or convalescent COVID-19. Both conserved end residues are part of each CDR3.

CDR3: CASSLAVLGGTHEKLFF; V: TRBV5-1; J: TRBJ1-4
CDR3: CASRHTGNTIYF; V: TRBV6-5; J: TRBJ1-3
CDR3: CASRARGVRADTQYF; V: TRBV2; J: TRBJ2-3
CDR3: CASGQLAGGYEQYF; V: TRBV12-5; J: TRBJ2-7
CDR3: CASSKRPFDREYNYGYTF; V: TRBV18; J: TRBJ1-2
CDR3: CASSPRDYTGELFF; V: TRBV4-1; J: TRBJ2-2
CDR3: CASSPSGTGGATYGYTF; V: TRBV19; J: TRBJ1-2
CDR3: CASRWGQEAFF; V: TRBV27; J: TRBJ1-1
CDR3: CSVEGQRPYEQYF; V: TRBV29-1; J: TRBJ2-7
CDR3: CAWSVQVGNTIYF; V: TRBV30; J: TRBJ1-3
CDR3: CASSYFPGSSYEQYF; V: TRBV6-2/TRBV6-3; J: TRBJ2-7
CDR3: CASSLYTGPTTEAFF; V: TRBV5-1; J: TRBJ1-1
CDR3: CASSFMGTGNTEAFF; V: TRBV28; J: TRBJ1-1
CDR3: CASSQRRTDEYGYTF; V: TRBV4-3; J: TRBJ1-2
CDR3: CASSIRTGQPNEKLFF; V: TRBV19; J: TRBJ1-4
CDR3: CSVDLRQGGIAEAFF; V: TRBV29-1; J: TRBJ1-1
CDR3: CASSQDPLWTVYGYTF; V: TRBV4-1; J: TRBJ1-2
CDR3: CASSEAVFGYTF; V: TRBV2; J: TRBJ1-2
CDR3: CASSLGQVTNYGYTF; V: TRBV5-6; J: TRBJ1-2
CDR3: CASSLARGTDTQYF; V: TRBV7-2; J: TRBJ2-3
CDR3: CAGGGGRKDTQYF; V: TRBV28; J: TRBJ2-3
CDR3: CASSDRDRAGYTF; V: TRBV6-1; J: TRBJ1-2